Presented here are 19 T cell receptor beta chains from one specimen sequenced in a study of T cell responses to AZD1222 COVID-19 vaccine. Assay: immunoSEQ multiplex PCR; the TCRdb copy retains only in-frame clones and omits some. Of roughly 130,000 clones in the sample, around 91% were seen once. The material was peripheral blood, obtained on day 0 of AZD1222 vaccination. These receptor sequences come from an adult in good health.

The V gene is TRBV12-3 or TRBV12-4, the J gene TRBJ1-2, with 9 bases identical to TRBD1. This CDR3 is 13 amino acids long. Trimming at V came to 7 bases and at J to 5 bases, leaving 5 bases not matched to a gene. Written as DNA, the CDR3 is TGTGCCAGCACCGGGACAGGGACTTATGGCTACACCTTC. It specifies CASTGTGTYGYTF.

V and J are TRBV30 and TRBJ1-5; 7 bases are shared with TRBD1. J gave up 7 bases and V 3 bases, and 12 bases lay outside the gene matches. Germline loops: CDR1 GTSNPN, CDR2 SVGIG (reference sequence). CDR3 length: 15 amino acids. CDR3 sequence (DNA): TGTGCCTGGAGGAAGTACAGGGGTGAGATGCAGCCCCAGCATTTT. It specifies CAWRKYRGEMQPQHF.

The chain is built from TRBV21-1 and TRBJ2-7; whether TRBD1, the table's D call, matches the DNA was not checked. TRBV21-1 constitutes a pseudogene. The CDR3 is made up of 15 amino acids. CDR3: CASSPILDTHYEQYV. CDR3 nucleotide sequence: TGTGCCAGCAGCCCAATTCTCGACACCCACTACGAGCAGTACGTC.

This chain connects TRBV7-9 to TRBJ1-4; weak D call: TRBD1 (6 bases). V lost 2 bases, J lost 5 bases, and 15 bases lay in between. The CDR3 loop spans 16 amino acids. Germline values: CDR1 SEHNR, CDR2 FQNEAQ (reference sequence). This CDR3 reads CASSLLRTAENEKLFF. The CDR3 DNA reads as TGTGCCAGCAGCTTACTCCGGACAGCCGAGAATGAAAAACTGTTTTTT.

The V gene is TRBV14, the J gene TRBJ1-2; D remains unclear. The germline gives CDR1 SGHDN, CDR2 FVKESK. There are 12 residues in the CDR3. Between the trimmed V and J ends, which lost 4 bases and 8 bases, there was a span of 11 bases. The DNA for the CDR3 is TGTGCCAGCAGCCGCAGTGCAGGAGGCTACACCTTC. As protein: CASSRSAGGYTF. Full variable domain (outside the CDR3, taken from reference TRBV14 and TRBJ1-2): EAGVTQFPSHSVIEKGQTVTLRCDPISGHDNLYWYRRVMGKEIKFLLHFVKESKQDESGMPNNRFLAERTGGTYSTLKVQPAELEDSGVYFCASSRSAGGYTFGSGTRLTVV.

The CDR3 reads CASSLALGQSEAFF. Written as DNA, the CDR3 is TGCGCCAGCAGCTTGGCCTTAGGACAGTCGGAAGCTTTCTTT. This chain links TRBV5-1 with TRBJ1-1; D is perhaps TRBD1 (6 bases). Germline V lookup: CDR1 SGHRS, CDR2 YFSETQ. This CDR3 contains 14 residues. With 0 bases removed from V and 8 bases from J, the gap between germline ends came to 14 bases.

This clone was recorded once. The chain employs TRBV9 and TRBJ1-2; 9 bases line up with TRBD1. The CDR3 is 14 residues long. CDR1 is SGDLS, CDR2 YYNGEE, per germline. V gave up 4 bases and J gave up 8 bases; unmatched junction bases: 9. The CDR3 nucleotides are TGTGCCAGCAGCATCCAAACAGGGGGCAGCGGCTACACCTTC. It yields the protein CASSIQTGGSGYTF.

V usage is TRBV11-3 and J usage is TRBJ1-2, with 8 bases lining up with TRBD1. Per the germline V gene, CDR1 is SGHNT and CDR2 is YENEEA. V lost 3 bases to trimming and J lost 4 bases; unmatched junction nucleotides: 13. The CDR3 consists of 17 residues. The CDR3 spells CASSLEGGQGQLYGYTF. CDR3 nucleotide sequence: TGTGCCAGCAGCTTGGAGGGAGGACAGGGCCAACTCTATGGCTACACCTTC.

V gene TRBV5-1 combines with J gene TRBJ2-3, with 15 bases identical to TRBD2. This CDR3 is built from 17 residues. CDR1 is SGHRS and CDR2 is YFSETQ in the germline V gene. Trimming removed 4 bases from V and 5 bases from J; junction bases left unmatched: 8. The CDR3 loop reads CASSGTSGGILGDTQYF. The CDR3 DNA is TGCGCCAGCAGCGGGACTAGCGGGGGGATCTTGGGAGATACGCAGTATTTT. Full variable domain (remainder filled in from reference TRBV5-1 and TRBJ2-3): KAGVTQTPRYLIKTRGQQVTLSCSPISGHRSVSWYQQTPGQGLQFLFEYFSETQRNKGNFPGRFSGRQFSNSRSEMNVSTLELGDSALYLCASSGTSGGILGDTQYFGPGTRLTVL.

The chain is built from TRBV19 and TRBJ1-4; TRBD1 might be the D (5 bases). This CDR3 is 15 amino acids long. Germline loops: CDR1 LNHDA, CDR2 SQIVND (reference sequence). The V gene lost 2 bases and the J gene lost 7 bases, with 14 bases spanning the gap. The CDR3: CASSIPVGTFEKLFF. For the CDR3, the DNA is TGTGCCAGTAGTATACCCGTTGGGACGTTTGAAAAACTGTTTTTT.

This clone was recorded once. The chain links TRBV5-1 to TRBJ1-1; 9 bases map to TRBD1. This CDR3 has 13 amino acids. The V gene end was trimmed by 4 bases and the J gene end by 8 bases; junction bases not matched to a gene: 6. Germline values: CDR1 SGHRS, CDR2 YFSETQ. The CDR3 loop is CASSPGQGTEAFF. The CDR3, as DNA: TGCGCCAGCAGCCCGGGACAGGGAACGGAAGCTTTCTTT.

The rearrangement links TRBV10-3 to TRBJ1-1; tentatively, D is TRBD1 (5 bases). The CDR3 covers 13 residues. Trimming took 7 bases from V and 4 from J, leaving 13 bases between them. The germline CDR1 and CDR2 sequences are ENHRY and SYGVKD. The CDR3 coding sequence is TGTGCCATCACTGGACACTGGAGCACTGAAGCTTTCTTT. It specifies CAITGHWSTEAFF.

The chain carries TRBV12-5 and TRBJ1-1, with 8 bases aligning to TRBD1. Germline V gene data show CDR1 as LGHNT and CDR2 as FRNRAP. The CDR3 runs 19 residues. Losses at the gene ends were 1 base for V and 5 bases for J; bases not matched to a gene: 18. CDR3 sequence reads: CASGLDPMSMQGAGTEAFF. For the CDR3, the DNA is TGTGCTAGTGGTTTGGACCCCATGTCCATGCAGGGGGCAGGTACTGAAGCTTTCTTT.

This clone was counted between two and nine times. The chain joins TRBV4-1 to TRBJ2-3; TRBD2 matches at 13 bases. This CDR3 is 16 amino acids long. Germline V CDR1 and CDR2: MGHRA, YSYEKL. The V and J ends lost 5 bases and 6 bases, in that order; junction bases with no gene match: 8. This chain's CDR3 is CASSRGLAGAQDTQYF. The CDR3 region has the DNA TGCGCCAGCAGCAGAGGACTAGCGGGGGCCCAGGATACGCAGTATTTT.

The chain links TRBV10-2 to TRBJ1-2; tentatively, D is TRBD1 (6 bases). Trimming left V 6 bases short and J 0 bases short, with 14 bases between. This CDR3 spans 15 amino acids. Germline assignment: CDR1 WSHSY and CDR2 SAAADI. The CDR3 bases are TGCGCCAGCAGCGACCGGACAGACCCTAACTATGGCTACACCTTC. Protein product: CASSDRTDPNYGYTF.

The chain employs TRBV2 and TRBJ2-7, with 9 bases aligning to TRBD2. The CDR3 consists of 24 residues. After removal of 3 bases from V and 9 bases from J, the junction contained 39 bases not matched to a gene. Germline loops: CDR1 SNHLY, CDR2 FYNNEI. The CDR3 loop reads CASSDANFLAGALPSGGLASWQYV. CDR3 nucleotide sequence: TGTGCCAGCAGTGATGCAAATTTCTTAGCGGGGGCCCTACCATCGGGGGGCCTCGCCTCCTGGCAGTACGTC.

The chain is built from TRBV2 and TRBJ2-5; TRBD2 agrees at 7 bases. J gave up 2 bases and V 5 bases, and 20 bases lay outside the gene matches. Per the germline V gene, CDR1 is SNHLY and CDR2 is FYNNEI. This CDR3 is 19 amino acids long. The CDR3 region is CASSLLPPSGGRRQETQYF. The CDR3 DNA reads TGTGCCAGCAGTTTACTACCGCCCTCGGGGGGTCGGAGGCAAGAGACCCAGTACTTC.

The V and J genes are TRBV7-3 and TRBJ2-1, with D possibly matching TRBD1 (6 bases). Germline V CDR1 and CDR2: SGHTA, FQGTGA. Trimming shortened V by 5 bases and J by 9 bases, and 17 bases separated the two germline ends. The CDR3 is 14 amino acids. CDR3 region: CASSVITGWGEQFF. The CDR3 DNA reads TGTGCCAGCAGCGTTATTACAGGGTGGGGTGAGCAGTTCTTC.

The chain has TRBV18 and TRBJ1-1; D might be TRBD1 (5 bases). The V end lost 4 bases, the J end lost 2 bases, and 14 bases lay between the germline ends. This CDR3 region has 15 residues. Germline V gives CDR1 KGHSH, CDR2 LQKENI. CDR3 amino acids: CASSLAEGTNTEAFF. CDR3 sequence (DNA): TGTGCCAGCTCACTCGCCGAAGGGACTAACACTGAAGCTTTCTTT.